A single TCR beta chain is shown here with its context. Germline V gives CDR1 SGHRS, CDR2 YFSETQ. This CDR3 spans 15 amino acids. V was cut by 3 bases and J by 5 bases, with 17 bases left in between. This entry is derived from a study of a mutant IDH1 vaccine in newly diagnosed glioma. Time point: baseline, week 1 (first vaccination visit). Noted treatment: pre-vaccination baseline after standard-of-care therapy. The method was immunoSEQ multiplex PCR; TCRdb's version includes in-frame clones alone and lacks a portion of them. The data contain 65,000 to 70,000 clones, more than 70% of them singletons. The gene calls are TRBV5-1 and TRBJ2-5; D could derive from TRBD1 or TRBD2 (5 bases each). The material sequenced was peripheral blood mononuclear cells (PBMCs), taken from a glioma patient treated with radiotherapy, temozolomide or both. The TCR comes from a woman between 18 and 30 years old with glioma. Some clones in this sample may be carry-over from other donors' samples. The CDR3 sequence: CASSSPTGPGETQYF. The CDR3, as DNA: TGCGCCAGCAGCTCTCCGACGGGGCCGGGGGAGACCCAGTACTTC. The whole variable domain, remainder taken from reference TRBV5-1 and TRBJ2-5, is KAGVTQTPRYLIKTRGQQVTLSCSPISGHRSVSWYQQTPGQGLQFLFEYFSETQRNKGNFPGRFSGRQFSNSRSEMNVSTLELGDSALYLCASSSPTGPGETQYFGPGTRLLVL.